This TCR beta chain was recorded in a study of cytomegalovirus exposure and HLA in healthy donors. The study, taken as a whole, reports: There were fewer than 200 TCR beta chains listed as cytomegalovirus-associated.

Primers: 60 Vbeta forward and 13 Jbeta reverse. Produced via immunoSEQ multiplex PCR; TCRdb's table is partial and in-frame only. The sample contains roughly 120,000 clones, roughly four fifths of which appear only once. This clone has more than one count but fewer than ten. The target antigen is unknown. The germline gives CDR1 SGHRS, CDR2 YFSETQ. Trimming pared 4 bases from V and 3 bases from J, leaving 11 bases between. CDR3 length: 13 amino acids. Sequences were obtained from PBMCs. The TCR sequence derives from a woman younger than 45 in good health and CMV-seropositive. V usage is TRBV5-1 and J usage is TRBJ2-7, with D possibly TRBD1 on 6 matching bases. CDR3 amino acids: CASSEDSYYEQYF. The CDR3, as DNA: TGCGCCAGCAGCGAGGACAGTTACTACGAGCAGTACTTC.